One and the same sample provided the 24 T cell receptor beta chains below, sequenced in a study of blood T cell repertoires in COVID-19 (dated by TCRdb to 2020 to 2022). Receptors were amplified or captured by the immunoSEQ multiplex PCR assay. The immuneACCESS repertoire file appears here via TCRdb, limited to in-frame rearrangements. These files lack a portion of the clones; in checked studies, under half of the deficit traces to unresolved V genes, and the cause of the others is not known. This sample gives fewer than 200,000 clones in total; around 90% of them show up just once. 2% to 2.5% of the sample lies in the top ten. The material sequenced was peripheral blood. Every receptor here comes from a man in his fifties or sixties who had recovered from COVID-19.

This sequence joins TRBV5-1 and TRBJ1-2, with a possible D match to TRBD1 (5 bases). Germline CDR1 is SGHRS and CDR2 is YFSETQ. CDR3 length: 13 residues. V lost 2 bases to trimming and J lost 5 bases, with 10 bases between them. The chain's CDR3 is CASSFDRKYGYTF. The CDR3 DNA reads TGCGCCAGCAGCTTCGACAGAAAATATGGCTACACCTTC.

This clone was counted a single time. The gene calls are TRBV11-2 and TRBJ2-7, with 8 positions matching TRBD2. Looked up from germline, CDR1 is SGHAT and CDR2 is FQNNGV. Losses at the gene ends were 1 base for V and 4 bases for J; bases not matched to a gene: 6. CDR3 length: 15 amino acids. The CDR3 sequence is CASSLGTSWGYEQYF. The CDR3, as DNA: TGTGCCAGCAGCTTAGGGACTAGCTGGGGTTACGAGCAGTACTTC.

This clone was detected only once. The chain employs TRBV19 and TRBJ2-3, with D tentatively TRBD2 (5 bases). Germline V CDR1 and CDR2: LNHDA, SQIVND (reference sequence). The CDR3 consists of 14 residues. Trimming pared 5 bases from V and 0 bases from J, leaving 9 bases between. CDR3 in amino acids: CASSLGVSTDTQYF. CDR3 in DNA: TGTGCCAGTAGTCTCGGGGTTAGCACAGATACGCAGTATTTT. Using reference TRBV19 and TRBJ2-3 for the parts outside the CDR3, the full variable domain is DGGITQSPKYLFRKEGQNVTLSCEQNLNHDAMYWYRQDPGQGLRLIYYSQIVNDFQKGDIAEGYSVSREKKESFPLTVTSAQKNPTAFYLCASSLGVSTDTQYFGPGTRLTVL.

The chain is built from TRBV7-9 and TRBJ1-4; possibly TRBD1 for D (6 bases). Germline V gives CDR1 SEHNR, CDR2 FQNEAQ (reference sequence). V lost 2 bases, J lost 5 bases, and 12 bases lay in between. This CDR3 has 15 amino acids. The CDR3 coding sequence is TGTGCCAGCAGCTTATCAAGGACAGAGAATGAAAAACTGTTTTTT. Its protein is CASSLSRTENEKLFF.

The rearrangement joins TRBV5-1 to TRBJ2-7, with TRBD1 identical over 7 bases. J gave up 2 bases and V 3 bases, and 14 bases lay outside the gene matches. There are 17 residues in the CDR3. From germline, CDR1 is SGHRS and CDR2 YFSETQ. This CDR3 is CASSSEIGDRTTYEQYF. DNA for the CDR3: TGCGCCAGCAGCTCGGAAATAGGGGACAGAACTACCTACGAGCAGTACTTC.

The chain couples TRBV5-4 to TRBJ1-4, with D possibly TRBD1 on 6 matching bases. The CDR3 is made up of 15 amino acids. V was trimmed by 4 bases and J by 8 bases, leaving 18 bases between them. The germline gives CDR1 SGHNT, CDR2 YYREEE (reference sequence). DNA for the CDR3: TGTGCCAGCAGCAAAGATCGGGGGGCTGGCGAAAAACTGTTTTTT. It is translated as CASSKDRGAGEKLFF.

This clone appeared once. The chain carries TRBV5-5 and TRBJ1-1; D uncertain. Germline CDR1 is SGHKS and CDR2 is YYEKEE (reference sequence). The V end lost 1 base, the J end lost 1 base, and 11 bases lay between the germline ends. The CDR3 runs 15 residues. CDR3: CASSLKSAGNTEAFF. The CDR3 coding sequence is TGTGCCAGCAGCTTGAAAAGTGCGGGGAACACTGAAGCTTTCTTT. Variable domain in full (rest from reference TRBV5-5 and TRBJ1-1): DAGVTQSPTHLIKTRGQQVTLRCSPISGHKSVSWYQQVLGQGPQFIFQYYEKEERGRGNFPDRFSARQFPNYSSELNVNALLLGDSALYLCASSLKSAGNTEAFFGQGTRLTVV.

This clone was detected once. This sequence joins TRBV6-5 and TRBJ1-5; 8 nucleotides agree with TRBD1. The CDR3 runs 15 residues. CDR1 and CDR2 from the germline V gene are MNHEY and SVGAGI. V was clipped by 6 bases and J by 3 bases; unmatched bases: 7. CDR3 loop: CASSAQTGANQPQHF. In DNA form, the CDR3 reads TGTGCCAGCAGCGCCCAGACAGGGGCCAATCAGCCCCAGCATTTT.

This sequence joins TRBV7-3 and TRBJ2-7; 7 nucleotides agree with TRBD1. CDR3 size: 16 residues. Germline V gene data show CDR1 as SGHTA and CDR2 as FQGTGA. V lost 1 base to trimming and J lost 2 bases; unmatched junction nucleotides: 8. CDR3 sequence: CASSLIFQGEPYEQYF. The CDR3 coding sequence is TGTGCCAGCAGCTTAATCTTCCAGGGGGAACCCTACGAGCAGTACTTC.

This rearrangement joins TRBV18 to TRBJ1-3; 9 bases are a match to TRBD1. The CDR3 totals 14 residues. V lost 5 bases and J lost 3; bases outside the gene matches: 2. Looked up from germline, CDR1 is KGHSH and CDR2 is LQKENI. The CDR3: CASSTDRGGNTIYF. CDR3 coding DNA: TGTGCCAGCTCAACGGACAGGGGTGGAAACACCATATATTTT.

A single count supports this clone. The CDR3 loop is CASSYSGTGGVETQYF. CDR3 bases: TGTGCCAGCAGTTACTCCGGGACAGGGGGCGTAGAGACCCAGTACTTC. The chain recombines TRBV6-5 with TRBJ2-5; 12 bases map to TRBD1. The CDR3 contains 16 residues. The V gene's germline CDR1 is MNHEY and CDR2 SVGAGI. V shed 0 bases and J 4 bases; nucleotides not matched to a gene: 3.

This clone was seen just once. The V and J genes are TRBV9 and TRBJ1-2; TRBD1 is a possible D gene (6 bases). CDR3 length: 15 residues. The ends were cut back, 0 bases at V and 0 bases at J, with 9 bases in the middle. Germline-derived CDR1 and CDR2 are SGDLS and YYNGEE. Written as DNA, the CDR3 is TGTGCCAGCAGCGTAGGGACAGCAGCTAACTATGGCTACACCTTC. Translating gives CASSVGTAANYGYTF.

This clone has a single count. The rearrangement joins TRBV7-2 to TRBJ2-5; 11 nucleotides align to TRBD1. Germline lookup yields CDR1 SGHTA and CDR2 FQGNSA. V shed 3 bases and J 4 bases; nucleotides not matched to a gene: 1. The CDR3 totals 14 residues. CDR3 nucleotide sequence: TGTGCCAGCAGCTTTGGACAGGGGGCAGAGACCCAGTACTTC. Translated, it gives CASSFGQGAETQYF.

V and J are TRBV4-1 and TRBJ1-5; 7 bases fit TRBD1. The CDR3 has 15 residues. V shed 7 bases, J shed 4 bases, and the junction held 10 bases outside the gene matches. From germline, CDR1 is MGHRA and CDR2 YSYEKL. CDR3 in amino acids: CASTTYRDSNQPQHF. CDR3 nucleotides: TGCGCCAGCACTACTTACCGGGACAGTAATCAGCCCCAGCATTTT.

The chain is built from TRBV5-5 and TRBJ1-1, with 10 bases fitting TRBD1. CDR3 length equals 14 residues. Germline V CDR1 and CDR2: SGHKS, YYEKEE (reference sequence). V lost 4 bases and J lost 7; bases outside the gene matches: 7. The CDR3 DNA reads TGTGCCAGCAGCAAGACAGGGGGCTTTAGTGAAGCTTTCTTT. Its translation: CASSKTGGFSEAFF.

The chain is built from TRBV27 and TRBJ2-7; a possible D gene is TRBD2 (7 bases). The CDR3 runs to 14 residues. Trimming took off 3 bases at V and 2 bases at J, with 11 bases between the two ends. Germline V lookup: CDR1 MNHEY, CDR2 SMNVEV (reference sequence). The CDR3 region is CASSLRGGAYEQYF. CDR3 sequence (DNA): TGTGCCAGCAGTTTGAGGGGGGGTGCCTACGAGCAGTACTTC.

This chain's CDR3 is CASSPETGSAGYTF. For the CDR3, the DNA is TGTGCCAGCAGCCCGGAGACAGGGTCCGCTGGCTACACCTTC. The gene calls are TRBV7-2 and TRBJ1-2; 7 nucleotides agree with TRBD1. The V and J ends lost 5 bases and 7 bases, in that order; junction bases with no gene match: 10. Looked up from germline, CDR1 is SGHTA and CDR2 is FQGNSA. The CDR3 length is 14 residues.

The chain employs TRBV19 and TRBJ1-1; TRBD1 matches at 9 bases. Germline values: CDR1 LNHDA, CDR2 SQIVND (reference sequence). Trimming cost V 3 bases and J 7 bases; bases outside gene matches: 0. The CDR3 sequence is 12 residues long. The CDR3 DNA follows: TGTGCCAGTAGTATGGGACAGGGTGAAGCTTTCTTT. Translation gives CASSMGQGEAFF.

The CDR3 coding sequence is TGTGCCAGCAGTCCCTACGGGACAGACTATGGCTACACCTTC. Translation: CASSPYGTDYGYTF. The rearrangement links TRBV7-2 to TRBJ1-2; TRBD1 matches at 7 bases. With V trimmed by 6 bases and J by 3 bases, 7 bases remained unmatched. Germline V gene lookup returns CDR1 SGHTA and CDR2 FQGNSA. This CDR3 contains 14 residues.

J is TRBJ2-7 and V is TRBV4-1, with D possibly matching TRBD1 (6 bases). Germline assignment: CDR1 MGHRA and CDR2 YSYEKL. The CDR3 runs 15 residues. The V and J ends lost 0 bases and 2 bases respectively, with 11 bases between them. In DNA, the CDR3 is TGCGCCAGCAGCCAAGAACAGGGTCCTACCTACGAGCAGTACTTC. As protein: CASSQEQGPTYEQYF.

The sample holds a few counts of this clone. CDR3 sequence (DNA): TGTGCCAGCAGGGCCGGAGGGCCATTTAGCAATCAGCCCCAGCATTTT. It encodes CASRAGGPFSNQPQHF. The chain employs TRBV13 and TRBJ1-5; no clear D. The CDR3 is made up of 16 amino acids. V was shortened by 6 bases and J by 0 bases, with 15 bases between the two germline ends. Per germline, CDR1 PRHDT and CDR2 FYEKMQ (reference sequence).

The V gene is TRBV11-2, the J gene TRBJ2-7, with 11 bases matching TRBD2. The germline CDR1 and CDR2 sequences are SGHAT and FQNNGV. The CDR3 is 14 residues long. With 1 base clipped from V and 6 bases from J, the junction kept 2 bases outside the gene matches. DNA for the CDR3: TGTGCCAGCAGCTTAGTAGCGGGGGGGGCCGAGCAGTACTTC. This translates into CASSLVAGGAEQYF.

The chain joins TRBV6-5 to TRBJ1-2; tentatively, D is TRBD1 (6 bases). CDR1 and CDR2 from the germline V gene are MNHEY and SVGAGI. The ends were cut back, 4 bases at V and 0 bases at J, with 9 bases in the middle. The CDR3 contains 14 residues. CDR3 amino acids: CASSWDTANYGYTF. Written as DNA, the CDR3 is TGTGCCAGCAGTTGGGACACCGCTAACTATGGCTACACCTTC.

The chain joins TRBV23-1 to TRBJ1-4; D is unresolved. TRBV23-1 is classed as an ORF, of uncertain function. The CDR3 is 16 residues long. V lost 0 bases to trimming and J lost 0 bases, with 8 bases between them. The DNA of the CDR3 is TGCGCCAGCAGTCAATCGGCGGGATCAACTAATGAAAAACTGTTTTTT. Translation: CASSQSAGSTNEKLFF.